One sample yielded the 26 T cell receptor beta chains listed below, sequenced in a study of blood T cell repertoires in COVID-19. The protocol was immunoSEQ multiplex PCR, while the TCRdb copy is restricted to in-frame clones and leaves out a portion. The repertoire consists of 150,000 to 200,000 clones, with roughly three quarters occurring once and the leading ten covering approximately 16%. Sequenced: PBMCs or T cells enriched from blood (not recorded which). All receptors derive from a woman between 45 and 65 years old with acute COVID-19.

The CDR3 reads CATRDSFNQPQHF. DNA for the CDR3: TGTGCAACCCGGGACAGCTTCAATCAGCCCCAGCATTTT. The chain employs TRBV7-2 and TRBJ1-5, with TRBD1 matching 7 bases. CDR1 and CDR2 (germline): SGHTA, FQGNSA. The CDR3 sequence is 13 residues long.

The genes are TRBV5-4 and TRBJ1-4, with D perhaps TRBD1 (6 bases). Trimming removed 0 bases from V and 8 bases from J, with 17 bases in between. CDR1 and CDR2 (germline): SGHNT, YYREEE (reference sequence). The CDR3 has 16 residues. The CDR3 protein is CASSLARRGAVEKLFF. The CDR3 DNA follows: TGTGCCAGCAGCTTGGCGCGGCGGGGGGCCGTGGAAAAACTGTTTTTT.

By its share, this clone is medium-sized. This sequence joins TRBV5-6 and TRBJ1-2; tentative D call: TRBD1 (5 bases). Germline loops: CDR1 SGHDT, CDR2 YYEEEE. Trimming left V 3 bases short and J 4 bases short, with 10 bases between. This CDR3 comprises 13 residues. In DNA form, the CDR3 reads TGTGCCAGCAGCTCCGGACACATCTATGGCTACACCTTC. Translated: CASSSGHIYGYTF.

The genes are TRBV30 and TRBJ2-7, with 7 nucleotides matching TRBD2. There are 13 residues in the CDR3. The junction had 4 bases not matched to a gene; V was cut back by 2 bases and J by 3 bases. Germline V lookup: CDR1 GTSNPN, CDR2 SVGIG (reference sequence). CDR3 bases: TGTGCCTGGAGTCTTGGCGGGAGCTACGAGCAGTACGTC. Amino acids: CAWSLGGSYEQYV.

This chain links TRBV6-1 with TRBJ2-7; TRBD1 matches at 7 bases. J lost 0 bases, V lost 3 bases, and 5 bases had no gene match. The length of the CDR3 is 15 residues. CDR1 is MNHNS and CDR2 is SASEGT in the germline V gene. The CDR3 DNA sequence: TGTGCCAGCAGTGAGGTGGACAGGATCTCCTACGAGCAGTACGTC. This codes for CASSEVDRISYEQYV.

The chain employs TRBV28 and TRBJ1-4, with 9 positions matching TRBD1. V lost 4 bases and J lost 1; bases outside the gene matches: 16. Germline V gene data show CDR1 as MDHEN and CDR2 as SYDVKM. The CDR3 loop spans 20 amino acids. The DNA of the CDR3 is TGTGCCAGCAGTTCCTTGGGGGTTTTACAGGGGGCAGGAACTAATGAAAAACTGTTTTTT. Translation gives CASSSLGVLQGAGTNEKLFF.

This chain uses TRBV7-9 with TRBJ1-5, with D uncertain. Trimming cost V 1 base and J 7 bases, with 11 bases left between them. Germline loops: CDR1 SEHNR, CDR2 FQNEAQ (reference sequence). This CDR3 has 14 residues. This chain's CDR3 is CASSLERQEQPQHF. Written as DNA, the CDR3 is TGTGCCAGCAGCTTAGAACGACAAGAACAGCCCCAGCATTTT.

The V call is TRBV6-5, the J call TRBJ2-4; 7 bases are shared with TRBD1. Losses at the gene ends were 8 bases for V and 3 bases for J; bases not matched to a gene: 7. The CDR3 length is 14 residues. Germline V gene sequence: CDR1 MNHEY, CDR2 SVGAGI. This chain's CDR3 is CASGQATDKNIQYF. CDR3 nucleotides: TGTGCCAGCGGACAGGCAACTGACAAAAACATTCAGTACTTC.

The CDR3 nucleotides read TGTGCCAGCAGTTGGTCTTGGACAGCGGTCTCAAAAGAGACCCAGTACTTC. It is translated as CASSWSWTAVSKETQYF. V and J are TRBV28 and TRBJ2-5; D may be TRBD1 (6 bases). Germline-derived CDR1 and CDR2 are MDHEN and SYDVKM. V was clipped by 4 bases and J by 3 bases, with 21 bases between them. This CDR3 contains 17 residues.

The CDR3 is CASSLAGVYNEQFF. CDR3 nucleotide sequence: TGTGCCAGCAGCTTGGCCGGGGTGTACAATGAGCAGTTCTTC. The chain carries TRBV5-4 and TRBJ2-1, with a weak D call TRBD2 (5 bases). CDR1 and CDR2 (germline): SGHNT, YYREEE (reference sequence). V lost 0 bases and J lost 4, with 8 bases in between. The CDR3 totals 14 residues.

The chain recombines TRBV29-1 with TRBJ2-3; the D gene is possibly TRBD1 (6 bases). Germline CDR1 is SQVTM and CDR2 is ANQGSEA. Trimming cost V 6 bases and J 7 bases, with 26 bases left between them. The CDR3 totals 16 residues. The CDR3 DNA reads TGCAGCGTCGCCTTGGGTGAGGGGGAAATAGGTAATACGCAGTATTTT. Its translation: CSVALGEGEIGNTQYF.

This clone was seen a few times. V is TRBV7-9 and J is TRBJ1-3, with D perhaps TRBD1 (5 bases). V was clipped by 7 bases and J by 2 bases, with 18 bases between them. CDR1 and CDR2 from the germline V gene are SEHNR and FQNEAQ (reference sequence). This CDR3 is built from 16 residues. The CDR3 DNA sequence: TGTGCCAGCAAAAATTCGACGGGGGAGACTGGAAACACCATATATTTT. This gives the protein CASKNSTGETGNTIYF.

This sequence joins TRBV28 and TRBJ1-1; possibly TRBD1 for D (6 bases). The CDR3 extends over 14 amino acids. Germline CDR1 reads MDHEN; CDR2 reads SYDVKM. Trimming shortened V by 5 bases and J by 4 bases, and 14 bases separated the two germline ends. The CDR3 DNA follows: TGTGCCAGCAGTGATGCCGGGACATTCACTGAAGCTTTCTTT. Translated, it gives CASSDAGTFTEAFF.

This clone has only a few counts. This chain connects TRBV4-1 to TRBJ1-6; maybe TRBD1 (5 bases). Germline CDR1 reads MGHRA; CDR2 reads YSYEKL. There are 17 residues in the CDR3. With 2 bases removed from V and 4 bases from J, the gap between germline ends came to 15 bases. In DNA form, the CDR3 reads TGCGCCAGCAGCCAATCCTCGGACACAATTTATAATTCACCCCTCCACTTT. Protein product: CASSQSSDTIYNSPLHF.

The chain links TRBV11-3 to TRBJ2-1, with D possibly matching TRBD1 (6 bases). Germline V CDR1 and CDR2: SGHNT, YENEEA. V was clipped by 1 base and J by 8 bases, with 21 bases between them. CDR3 length equals 17 residues. CDR3 DNA sequence: TGTGCCAGCAGCTTAGGTCACAGGGAAAAATCATCGGATGAGCAGTTCTTC. Translating gives CASSLGHREKSSDEQFF.

The genes are TRBV21-1 and TRBJ2-7; the D call TRBD1 from the table was never checked on the DNA. TRBV21-1 is labeled a pseudogene. There are 17 residues in the CDR3. CDR3 DNA sequence: TGTGCCAGCAGCTCTTTTCGACAGGGGAAGAAGTTCTACGAGCAGTACGTC. Translated: CASSSFRQGKKFYEQYV.

This clone was detected only a few times. The rearrangement links TRBV5-1 to TRBJ2-1; 9 nucleotides line up with TRBD2. This CDR3 contains 13 residues. The germline V gene encodes CDR1 SGHRS and CDR2 YFSETQ. The trim removed 4 bases at V and 7 bases at J, leaving 3 bases unmatched. In DNA form, the CDR3 reads TGCGCCAGCAGCGGAGCGGGAGGAAATGAGCAGTTCTTC. Translating it yields CASSGAGGNEQFF.

This clone was counted only a few times. The genes are TRBV5-1 and TRBJ1-2; 8 positions match TRBD1. Germline V gene sequence: CDR1 SGHRS, CDR2 YFSETQ. The CDR3 contains 14 residues. V shed 0 bases and J 7 bases; nucleotides not matched to a gene: 5. In nucleotides, the CDR3 is TGCGCCAGCAGCTTGGGGACAGGGCGGTCTGGCTACACCTTC. As protein: CASSLGTGRSGYTF.

The V and J genes are TRBV19 and TRBJ2-2; D gene ambiguous. Trimming pared 5 bases from V and 2 bases from J, leaving 9 bases between. CDR3 length equals 14 residues. Germline CDR1 LNHDA, CDR2 SQIVND (reference sequence). The chain's CDR3 is CASSPPRNTGELFF. CDR3 sequence (DNA): TGTGCCAGTAGTCCCCCCAGAAACACCGGGGAGCTGTTTTTT. Variable domain in full (rest from reference TRBV19 and TRBJ2-2): DGGITQSPKYLFRKEGQNVTLSCEQNLNHDAMYWYRQDPGQGLRLIYYSQIVNDFQKGDIAEGYSVSREKKESFPLTVTSAQKNPTAFYLCASSPPRNTGELFFGEGSRLTVL.

This clone was seen only a few times. In nucleotides, the CDR3 is TGTGCCATCAGTGACATCGTTGGGACAAAGATATCCTATGGCTACACCTTC. Its protein is CAISDIVGTKISYGYTF. The genes are TRBV10-3 and TRBJ1-2; D possibly corresponds to TRBD1 (6 bases). CDR3 size: 17 residues. V was trimmed by 3 bases and J by 4 bases, leaving 21 bases between them. CDR1 is ENHRY, CDR2 SYGVKD, per germline.

This clone was seen a single time. The rearrangement uses TRBV6-5 and TRBJ1-1; the D is unclear. CDR1 and CDR2 from the germline V gene are MNHEY and SVGAGI. Trimming left V 7 bases short and J 0 bases short, with 12 bases between. The CDR3 has 14 residues. CDR3 amino acids: CASKPGSLNTEAFF. In DNA, the CDR3 is TGTGCCAGCAAACCGGGATCCTTGAACACTGAAGCTTTCTTT.

This chain links TRBV13 with TRBJ1-2; 8 bases match TRBD1. The CDR3 runs to 15 residues. Germline CDR1 and CDR2: PRHDT and FYEKMQ (reference sequence). J lost 7 bases, V lost 4 bases, and 11 bases had no gene match. The CDR3 coding sequence is TGTGCCAGCAGCTCCGGACAGGGTGTAAGCTCTGGCTACACCTTC. Translated, it gives CASSSGQGVSSGYTF.

About this clone: The junction departs from the called germline gene at one end, perhaps through a read error. The chain joins TRBV7-9 to TRBJ2-1, with 8 bases fitting TRBD2. The germline V gene has CDR1 SEHNR and CDR2 FQNEAQ (reference sequence). The CDR3 is 15 residues long. The CDR3, as DNA: TGTGCCAGCAGCTCCACCGGGACTAGTGGATCGGCCGTAATCTTC. This gives the protein CASSSTGTSGSAVIF.

The DNA of the CDR3 is TGTGCCAGCAGGGGGGGAAGTGAGCAGTTCTTC. Protein: CASRGGSEQFF. The chain couples TRBV2 to TRBJ2-1, with D possibly matching TRBD2 (6 bases). The CDR3 loop spans 11 amino acids. Germline values: CDR1 SNHLY, CDR2 FYNNEI. V was clipped by 6 bases and J by 9 bases, with 9 bases between them.

V and J are TRBV5-6 and TRBJ1-1, with 8 bases identical to TRBD1. V was clipped by 2 bases and J by 6 bases; unmatched bases: 6. Per germline, CDR1 SGHDT and CDR2 YYEEEE. This CDR3 region has 14 residues. The CDR3 nucleotides read TGTGCCAGCAGCTTTCGCCAGGGGGCTTCTGAAGCTTTCTTT. Its translation: CASSFRQGASEAFF.

This chain uses TRBV5-4 with TRBJ2-2; 14 nucleotides align to TRBD2. CDR1 and CDR2 (germline): SGHNT, YYREEE (reference sequence). The CDR3 loop spans 14 amino acids. The V segment lost 5 bases and the J segment 6 bases; nucleotides outside the gene matches: 0. Written as DNA, the CDR3 is TGTGCCAGCAGGGGACTAGCGGGGGCCGGGGAGCTGTTTTTT. This encodes CASRGLAGAGELFF.